What follows are 5 T cell receptor beta chains derived from one specimen sequenced in a study of T cell responses to AZD1222 COVID-19 vaccine. Using immunoSEQ multiplex PCR, the repertoire was profiled, and TCRdb retains in-frame clones only, with some absent. The sample holds over 120,000 clones, 92% seen once. The material was peripheral blood, obtained on day 0 of AZD1222 vaccination. The origin of the receptors is an adult in good health.

CDR3 protein: CASSIVAELANYGYTF. The CDR3 DNA reads TGTGCCAGTAGTATAGTCGCCGAACTAGCTAACTATGGCTACACCTTC. This chain joins TRBV19 and TRBJ1-2, with D hard to call. V was shortened by 1 base and J by 0 bases, with 12 bases between the two germline ends. Germline V lookup: CDR1 LNHDA, CDR2 SQIVND (reference sequence). The CDR3 is made up of 16 amino acids. The variable domain in full, with the rest retrieved from reference TRBV19 and TRBJ1-2, is DGGITQSPKYLFRKEGQNVTLSCEQNLNHDAMYWYRQDPGQGLRLIYYSQIVNDFQKGDIAEGYSVSREKKESFPLTVTSAQKNPTAFYLCASSIVAELANYGYTFGSGTRLTVV.

The chain is built from TRBV19 and TRBJ2-1, with D perhaps TRBD2 (5 bases). CDR1 and CDR2 (germline): LNHDA, SQIVND (reference sequence). Trimming pared 1 base from V and 1 base from J, leaving 11 bases between. CDR3 length: 16 residues. The CDR3 sequence is CASSIVGVWSYNEQFF. The CDR3 nucleotides are TGTGCCAGTAGTATAGTCGGGGTATGGTCCTACAATGAGCAGTTCTTC.

V usage is TRBV28 and J usage is TRBJ1-2, with 7 bases lining up with TRBD1. The CDR3 sequence is 12 residues long. V lost 6 bases and J lost 7; bases outside the gene matches: 5. Germline V CDR1 and CDR2: MDHEN, SYDVKM. CDR3 amino acids: CASSRGGSGYTF. The CDR3 nucleotides read TGTGCCAGCAGCCGAGGGGGCTCTGGCTACACCTTC.

The chain recombines TRBV5-1 with TRBJ2-1; D may match TRBD1 or TRBD2 (5 bases each). The CDR3 has 13 amino acids. With 5 bases removed from V and 8 bases from J, the gap between germline ends came to 14 bases. Germline CDR1 SGHRS, CDR2 YFSETQ. The DNA for the CDR3 is TGCGCCAGCAGACTAGGGGTTCGGGATGAGCAGTTCTTC. This translates into CASRLGVRDEQFF.

This rearrangement joins TRBV15 to TRBJ2-7; 10 bases agree with TRBD2. The CDR3 length is 16 residues. The V gene end was trimmed by 0 bases and the J gene end by 2 bases; junction bases not matched to a gene: 4. Germline V lookup: CDR1 LNHNV, CDR2 YYDKDF (reference sequence). The CDR3 region has the DNA TGTGCCACCAGCAGAGAACTAGCGGGGTCGGCCTACGAGCAGTACTTC. Protein sequence: CATSRELAGSAYEQYF.